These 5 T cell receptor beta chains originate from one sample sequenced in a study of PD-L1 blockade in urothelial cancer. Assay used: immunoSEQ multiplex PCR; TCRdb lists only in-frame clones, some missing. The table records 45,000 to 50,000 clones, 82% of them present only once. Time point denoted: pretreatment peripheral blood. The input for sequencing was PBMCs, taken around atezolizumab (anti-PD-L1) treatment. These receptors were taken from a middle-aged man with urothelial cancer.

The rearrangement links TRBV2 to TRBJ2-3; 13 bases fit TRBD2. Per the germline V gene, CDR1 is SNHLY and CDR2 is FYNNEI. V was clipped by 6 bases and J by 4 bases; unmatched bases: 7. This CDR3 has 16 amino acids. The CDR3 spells CASSERTSGSSDTQYF. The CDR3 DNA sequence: TGTGCCAGCAGCGAACGGACTAGCGGGAGTTCAGATACGCAGTATTTT.

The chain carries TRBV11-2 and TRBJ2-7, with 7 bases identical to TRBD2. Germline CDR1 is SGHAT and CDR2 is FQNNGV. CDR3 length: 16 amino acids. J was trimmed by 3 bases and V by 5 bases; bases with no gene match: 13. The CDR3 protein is CASSDPGRRENYEQYF. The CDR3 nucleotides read TGTGCCAGCAGCGACCCCGGGAGGCGGGAGAACTACGAGCAGTACTTC.

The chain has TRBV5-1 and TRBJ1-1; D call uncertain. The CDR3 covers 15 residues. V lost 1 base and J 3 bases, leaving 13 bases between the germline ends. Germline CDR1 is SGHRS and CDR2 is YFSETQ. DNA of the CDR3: TGCGCCAGCAGCTTGTCTCCAAGAGAGGACACTGAAGCTTTCTTT. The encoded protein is CASSLSPREDTEAFF.

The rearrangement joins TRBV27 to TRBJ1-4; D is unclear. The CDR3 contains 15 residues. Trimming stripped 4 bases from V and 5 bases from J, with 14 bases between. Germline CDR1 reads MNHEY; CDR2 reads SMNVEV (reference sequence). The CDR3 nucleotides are TGTGCCAGCAGTTGGAGGAGTTCGGGAAATGAAAAACTGTTTTTT. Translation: CASSWRSSGNEKLFF.

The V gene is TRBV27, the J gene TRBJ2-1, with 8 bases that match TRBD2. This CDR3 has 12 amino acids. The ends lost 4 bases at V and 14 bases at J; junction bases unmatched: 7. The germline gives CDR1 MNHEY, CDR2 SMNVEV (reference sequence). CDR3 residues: CASSSTPGLEFF. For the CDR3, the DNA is TGTGCCAGCAGTTCAACCCCGGGACTAGAGTTCTTC.